This T cell receptor (beta chain) comes out of a study of identical twins. At least ten counts were recorded for this clonotype. TCRdb used MiXCR to reprocess the 5' RACE reads, holding one entry per CDR3 protein. Of 1.5 million to 2 million distinct CDR3 sequences in the sample, roughly a third were seen once. CDR1 MDHEN and CDR2 SYDVKM come from the germline V gene. The J segment lost 8 bases and the V segment lost 7 bases, leaving 5 bases of the junction unmatched. The CDR3 loop spans 12 amino acids. The receptor comes from a newborn girl in good health. Input material: cord blood. V usage is TRBV28 and J usage is TRBJ1-2; TRBD1 matches at 9 bases. In DNA form, the CDR3 reads TGTGCCAGCAAGGACAGGGGAAGGGGCTACACCTTC. Its protein is CASKDRGRGYTF.